Below are 25 T cell receptor beta chains sequenced from a single sample in a study of a mutant IDH1 vaccine in newly diagnosed glioma. Repertoires were generated with immunoSEQ multiplex PCR, while TCRdb's copy carries only in-frame clones and drops some. In the table there are around 53,000 clones, roughly three quarters of which are singletons. The sample's time point: week 35, safety follow-up. Vaccination comprised doses that each held 300 ug of mutant IDH1 20-mer peptide, plus topical imiquimod. Their antigen targets remain unknown. This specimen consisted of PBMCs, obtained from a glioma patient whose treatment included an IDH1 peptide vaccine. The receptor source for this set is a man aged 40-49 years with glioma.

As DNA, the CDR3 is TGTGCCAGCAGAAACAGGGGCAGCGAGCAGTACTTC. Protein product: CASRNRGSEQYF. The chain uses TRBV6-1 and TRBJ2-7, with 7 bases matching TRBD1. Germline V lookup: CDR1 MNHNS, CDR2 SASEGT. The CDR3 has 12 amino acids. V shed 6 bases and J 6 bases; nucleotides not matched to a gene: 5.

The chain has TRBV6-1 and TRBJ2-7; the match to TRBD2 covers 8 bases. V shed 2 bases and J 7 bases; nucleotides not matched to a gene: 13. The CDR3 consists of 16 residues. Germline V gene sequence: CDR1 MNHNS, CDR2 SASEGT. The DNA of the CDR3 is TGTGCCAGCAGTGAACGTGGTCGGGGGGGACCTAGAGAGCAGTACTTC. It codes for CASSERGRGGPREQYF.

The chain combines TRBV19 with TRBJ1-2; D is possibly TRBD1 (5 bases). V lost 1 base and J lost 3, with 12 bases in between. Looked up from germline, CDR1 is LNHDA and CDR2 is SQIVND (reference sequence). This CDR3 region has 15 residues. CDR3 DNA: TGTGCCAGTAGTATAGTGCAGGGCGATGACTATGGCTACACCTTC. This gives the protein CASSIVQGDDYGYTF. The whole variable domain, remainder taken from reference TRBV19 and TRBJ1-2, is DGGITQSPKYLFRKEGQNVTLSCEQNLNHDAMYWYRQDPGQGLRLIYYSQIVNDFQKGDIAEGYSVSREKKESFPLTVTSAQKNPTAFYLCASSIVQGDDYGYTFGSGTRLTVV.

The chain uses TRBV19 and TRBJ2-5, with D possibly being TRBD1 (5 bases). The CDR3 has 13 amino acids. Germline lookup yields CDR1 LNHDA and CDR2 SQIVND (reference sequence). V shed 3 bases and J shed 0 bases, with 5 bases lying between them. This chain's CDR3 is CASSMTDQETQYF. CDR3 DNA: TGTGCCAGTAGTATGACAGACCAAGAGACCCAGTACTTC. The complete variable domain, with remaining parts taken from reference TRBV19 and TRBJ2-5, reads DGGITQSPKYLFRKEGQNVTLSCEQNLNHDAMYWYRQDPGQGLRLIYYSQIVNDFQKGDIAEGYSVSREKKESFPLTVTSAQKNPTAFYLCASSMTDQETQYFGPGTRLLVL.

V gene TRBV7-2 combines with J gene TRBJ1-1, with D perhaps TRBD1 (6 bases). Germline CDR1 and CDR2: SGHTA and FQGNSA. There are 15 residues in the CDR3. Between the trimmed V and J ends, which lost 10 bases and 1 base, there was a span of 19 bases. CDR3 in DNA: TGTGCCACCCTCGTGAAGGGGGGCTGGAACACTGAAGCTTTCTTT. This translates into CATLVKGGWNTEAFF.

The V and J genes are TRBV18 and TRBJ1-1; possible D gene TRBD1, 6 bases. CDR1 KGHSH and CDR2 LQKENI come from the germline V gene. V was pared by 7 bases and J by 3 bases, with 9 bases between. The length of the CDR3 is 12 residues. The CDR3, as DNA: TGTGCCAGCTTCAGGGGTGACACTGAAGCTTTCTTT. Amino acid sequence: CASFRGDTEAFF.

The V gene is TRBV6-5, the J gene TRBJ2-7; unclear D gene. CDR1 MNHEY and CDR2 SVGAGI come from the germline V gene. This CDR3 is built from 11 residues. V lost 2 bases and J 10 bases, leaving 9 bases between the germline ends. In DNA, the CDR3 is TGTGCCAGCAGTTACCGTGGCCAACAGTACTTC. This translates into CASSYRGQQYF.

V and J are TRBV18 and TRBJ2-2; D unresolved. V was shortened by 3 bases and J by 1 base, with 12 bases between the two germline ends. The CDR3 has 16 amino acids. CDR1 and CDR2 (germline): KGHSH, LQKENI. The CDR3 reads CASSPGYPKNTGELFF. The CDR3 nucleotides are TGTGCCAGCTCACCTGGATATCCAAAGAACACCGGGGAGCTGTTTTTT.

V usage is TRBV5-1 and J usage is TRBJ1-2; D gene uncertain. Germline V gene data show CDR1 as SGHRS and CDR2 as YFSETQ. This CDR3 is 12 amino acids long. The ends were cut back, 4 bases at V and 5 bases at J, with 9 bases in the middle. CDR3 sequence reads: CASSPRDYGYTF. CDR3 coding DNA: TGCGCCAGCAGCCCTCGTGATTATGGCTACACCTTC.

The chain is built from TRBV5-8 and TRBJ2-7, with 8 bases identical to TRBD2. The V gene's germline CDR1 is SGHTS and CDR2 YDEGEE. V was clipped by 0 bases and J by 3 bases; unmatched bases: 5. The CDR3 runs 15 residues. The CDR3 coding sequence is TGTGCCAGCAGCTTGGTCCGGGGGGGCCGCTACGAGCAGTACTTC. Encoded protein: CASSLVRGGRYEQYF.

This clone has only one observation. The chain is built from TRBV30 and TRBJ1-3, with D unresolved. Germline CDR1 is GTSNPN and CDR2 is SVGIG (reference sequence). Deletions cut 2 bases from V and 0 bases from J, with 17 bases between. The CDR3 extends over 17 amino acids. CDR3 sequence: CAWSMAGSRISGNTIYF. DNA for the CDR3: TGTGCCTGGAGTATGGCGGGAAGTCGGATCTCTGGAAACACCATATATTTT.

This clone was found once. The V call is TRBV10-2, the J call TRBJ2-2; D is possibly TRBD2 (5 bases). Trimming removed 6 bases from V and 0 bases from J, with 5 bases in between. Germline V lookup: CDR1 WSHSY, CDR2 SAAADI. The CDR3 runs to 13 residues. CDR3 sequence (DNA): TGCGCCAGCAGCGGGACGAACACCGGGGAGCTGTTTTTT. Translated, it gives CASSGTNTGELFF.

The chain carries TRBV10-2 and TRBJ2-5; D ambiguous. This CDR3 spans 12 amino acids. Trimming took 2 bases from V and 7 from J, leaving 8 bases between them. Germline V CDR1 and CDR2: WSHSY, SAAADI. CDR3 sequence reads: CASSELGGTQYF. Written as DNA, the CDR3 is TGCGCCAGCAGTGAGCTTGGTGGGACCCAGTACTTC.

The chain couples TRBV7-8 to TRBJ1-2, with TRBD1 identical over 12 bases. Unmatched junction bases numbered 11, after V lost 5 bases and J lost 4 bases. The CDR3 is 17 residues long. Germline V CDR1 and CDR2: SGHVS, FQNEAQ. CDR3 in DNA: TGTGCCAGCAGCCCATCGCGCGGGACAGGGGGCCCCTATGGCTACACCTTC. Residues: CASSPSRGTGGPYGYTF. The full variable domain, completed using reference TRBV7-8 and TRBJ1-2, is GAGVSQSPRYKVAKRGQDVALRCDPISGHVSLFWYQQALGQGPEFLTYFQNEAQLDKSGLPSDRFFAERPEGSVSTLKIQRTQQEDSAVYLCASSPSRGTGGPYGYTFGSGTRLTVV.

The V gene is TRBV2, the J gene TRBJ2-1; no clear D gene. Trimming took 6 bases from V and 5 from J, leaving 11 bases between them. This CDR3 has 13 amino acids. CDR1 SNHLY and CDR2 FYNNEI come from the germline V gene. The CDR3: CASRTFLDNEQFF. The CDR3 region has the DNA TGTGCCAGCAGGACCTTCCTTGACAATGAGCAGTTCTTC.

The chain has TRBV30 and TRBJ2-3; D is unresolved. V was clipped by 5 bases and J by 0 bases, with 12 bases between them. Germline CDR1 is GTSNPN and CDR2 is SVGIG (reference sequence). The CDR3 has 14 amino acids. The CDR3 DNA sequence: TGTGCCTGGGCCCGTCATCCTAGCACAGATACGCAGTATTTT. Protein product: CAWARHPSTDTQYF.

The chain has TRBV6-6 and TRBJ2-1; D possibly corresponds to TRBD2 (5 bases). Germline assignment: CDR1 MNHNY and CDR2 SVGAGI (reference sequence). V lost 5 bases, J lost 9 bases, and 11 bases lay in between. The CDR3 sequence is 12 residues long. CDR3 nucleotide sequence: TGTGCCAGCAGTCTAGGACGGGGTGAGCAGTTCTTC. Protein sequence: CASSLGRGEQFF.

The chain carries TRBV18 and TRBJ1-2; D perhaps matches TRBD1 (6 bases). The CDR3 consists of 16 residues. The germline gives CDR1 KGHSH, CDR2 LQKENI. The V end lost 0 bases, the J end lost 2 bases, and 13 bases lay between the germline ends. CDR3 nucleotides: TGTGCCAGCTCACCACCCCCGGACAGTTTAAACTATGGCTACACCTTC. This translates into CASSPPPDSLNYGYTF.

The genes are TRBV13 and TRBJ1-1; D is unclear. The germline V and J ends were trimmed by 2 bases and 5 bases, with 12 bases remaining between them. The CDR3 runs to 14 residues. Germline values: CDR1 PRHDT, CDR2 FYEKMQ (reference sequence). The CDR3 sequence: CASSLLRFQTEAFF. The CDR3 nucleotides are TGTGCCAGCAGCTTATTACGTTTTCAAACTGAAGCTTTCTTT.

Concerning this clone: The junction departs from germline at one end; a sequencing error may be responsible. The rearrangement links TRBV5-1 to TRBJ2-5; D may be TRBD1 (6 bases). Germline loops: CDR1 SGHRS, CDR2 YFSETQ. This CDR3 region has 14 residues. CDR3 region: CASSFGPGEETQYF. The CDR3 DNA follows: TGCGCCAGCAGCTTCGGTCCAGGGGAAGAAACCCAGTACTTC.

This clone was found a few times. This chain connects TRBV4-1 to TRBJ2-7; D gene unclear. CDR1 MGHRA and CDR2 YSYEKL come from the germline V gene. V was shortened by 4 bases and J by 0 bases, with 10 bases between the two germline ends. The CDR3 runs to 14 residues. CDR3 loop: CASSLTLSSYEQYF. CDR3 in DNA: TGCGCCAGCAGCCTTACCCTAAGCTCCTACGAGCAGTACTTC.

V usage is TRBV2 and J usage is TRBJ1-3; the D is unclear. There are 10 residues in the CDR3. The germline V gene encodes CDR1 SNHLY and CDR2 FYNNEI. V shed 8 bases and J shed 7 bases, with 6 bases lying between them. The CDR3 sequence is CASLQNTIYF. For the CDR3, the DNA is TGTGCCAGCCTTCAGAACACCATATATTTT.

The V gene is TRBV9, the J gene TRBJ2-1; D could derive from TRBD1 or TRBD2 (7 bases each). This CDR3 region has 13 residues. Per the germline V gene, CDR1 is SGDLS and CDR2 is YYNGEE. Trimming shortened V by 1 base and J by 10 bases, and 12 bases separated the two germline ends. CDR3 coding DNA: TGTGCCAGCAGCGTACTCCAGGGGGGGGAGCAGTTCTTC. Its translation: CASSVLQGGEQFF.

CDR3 protein: CASSEGSPLHF. As DNA, the CDR3 is TGTGCCAGCAGTGAAGGTTCACCCCTCCACTTT. The chain is built from TRBV2 and TRBJ1-6, with unresolved D. Trimming shortened V by 1 base and J by 9 bases, and 1 base separated the two germline ends. The CDR3 is 11 amino acids. Germline V gene lookup returns CDR1 SNHLY and CDR2 FYNNEI.

With regard to this clone: The identical CDR3 is also encoded by other nucleotide sequences in the sample. The J gene is TRBJ1-2, the V gene TRBV19; maybe TRBD1 (5 bases). The V end was cut by 5 bases, the J end by 4 bases, with 5 bases between. The germline V gene encodes CDR1 LNHDA and CDR2 SQIVND (reference sequence). This CDR3 comprises 11 residues. The chain's CDR3 is CASSDSYGYTF. The CDR3 nucleotides are TGTGCCAGTAGTGACAGCTATGGCTACACCTTC.